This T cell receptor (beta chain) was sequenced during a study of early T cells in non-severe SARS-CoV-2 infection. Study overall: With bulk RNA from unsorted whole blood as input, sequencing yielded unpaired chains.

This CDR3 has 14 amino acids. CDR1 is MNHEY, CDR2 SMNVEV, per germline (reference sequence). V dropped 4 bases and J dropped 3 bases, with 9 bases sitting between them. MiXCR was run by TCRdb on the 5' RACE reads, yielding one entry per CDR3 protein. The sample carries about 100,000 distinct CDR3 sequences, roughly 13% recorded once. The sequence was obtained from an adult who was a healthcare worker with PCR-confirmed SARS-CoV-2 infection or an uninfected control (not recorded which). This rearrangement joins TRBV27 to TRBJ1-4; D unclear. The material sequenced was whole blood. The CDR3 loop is CASSSRVANEKLFF. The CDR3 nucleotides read TGTGCCAGCAGTTCTAGGGTGGCTAATGAAAAACTGTTTTTT. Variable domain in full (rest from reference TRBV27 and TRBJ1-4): EAQVTQNPRYLITVTGKKLTVTCSQNMNHEYMSWYRQDPGLGLRQIYYSMNVEVTDKGDVPEGYKVSRKEKRNFPLILESPSPNQTSLYFCASSSRVANEKLFFGSGTQLSVL.